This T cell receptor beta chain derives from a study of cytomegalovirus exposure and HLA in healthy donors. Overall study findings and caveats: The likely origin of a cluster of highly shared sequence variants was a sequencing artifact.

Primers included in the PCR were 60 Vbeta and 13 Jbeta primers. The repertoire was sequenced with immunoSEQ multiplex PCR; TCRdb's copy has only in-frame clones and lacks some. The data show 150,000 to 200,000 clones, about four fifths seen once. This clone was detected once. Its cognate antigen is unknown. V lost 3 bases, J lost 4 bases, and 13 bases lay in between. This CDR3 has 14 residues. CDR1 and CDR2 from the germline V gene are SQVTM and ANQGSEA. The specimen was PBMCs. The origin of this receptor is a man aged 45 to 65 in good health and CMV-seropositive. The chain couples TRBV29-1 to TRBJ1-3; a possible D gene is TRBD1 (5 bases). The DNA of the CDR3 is TGCAGCGTTGATGACGGGGCGGGAGGAAACACCATATATTTT. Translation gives CSVDDGAGGNTIYF. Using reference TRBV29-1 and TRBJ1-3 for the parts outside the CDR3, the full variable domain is SAVISQKPSRDICQRGTSLTIQCQVDSQVTMMFWYRQQPGQSLTLIATANQGSEATYESGFVIDKFPISRPNLTFSTLTVSNMSPEDSSIYLCSVDDGAGGNTIYFGEGSWLTVV.